This T cell receptor (beta chain) was sequenced in a study of T cells in Graves' hyperthyroidism and ophthalmopathy. General study results and limits: The model identified upcoming ophthalmopathy a median about 7.1 months ahead of onset.

Details on this clonotype: Its antigen is unidentified.

The CDR3 regions of TCR beta were amplified from RNA transcripts. Initially, a first-round RT-PCR of the TCR CDR3 employed the HTBI primer set. TCRdb re-analysed the multiplex PCR reads in MiXCR, keeping a single row per CDR3 protein. The sample shows some 620,000 distinct CDR3 sequences, around 16% of them seen only once. Patients between 18 and 65 years old had hyperthyroidism, newly diagnosed and lasting under 2 months. Exclusion criteria comprised uncontrolled infection, other autoimmune disease, pregnancy or lactation. It was 10 ml of fresh peripheral blood that supplied the PBMCs. The V end was cut by 8 bases, the J end by 8 bases, with 12 bases between. The CDR3 is 11 amino acids. Looked up from germline, CDR1 is MNHNS and CDR2 is SASEGT.

The chain employs TRBV6-1 and TRBJ1-1; a possible D gene is TRBD1 (6 bases). The sequenced sample was blood. This clonotype was sampled from a woman between 25 and 40 years old with Graves' hyperthyroidism. The CDR3 region is CASLDGGEAFF. The CDR3 DNA is TGTGCCAGCTTGGACGGGGGCGAAGCTTTCTTT.